This T cell receptor (beta chain) was found in a study of blood T cell repertoires in COVID-19. The V gene lost 6 bases and the J gene lost 5 bases, with 14 bases spanning the gap. The CDR3 loop spans 13 amino acids. Germline V lookup: CDR1 MDHEN, CDR2 SYDVKM. This clone occurred once. The data were produced by immunoSEQ multiplex PCR, yet TCRdb's version contains in-frame clones alone and is incomplete. The sample has more than 200,000 clones, roughly 89% seen once. This chain links TRBV28 with TRBJ2-7; no firm D call. Sequenced material: PBMCs or T cells enriched from blood (not recorded which). The sequence was obtained from a woman in her 30s who had recovered from COVID-19. As DNA, the CDR3 is TGTGCCAGCAGCTCCCCGAGCCCCCACGAGCAGTACTTC. Protein: CASSSPSPHEQYF.